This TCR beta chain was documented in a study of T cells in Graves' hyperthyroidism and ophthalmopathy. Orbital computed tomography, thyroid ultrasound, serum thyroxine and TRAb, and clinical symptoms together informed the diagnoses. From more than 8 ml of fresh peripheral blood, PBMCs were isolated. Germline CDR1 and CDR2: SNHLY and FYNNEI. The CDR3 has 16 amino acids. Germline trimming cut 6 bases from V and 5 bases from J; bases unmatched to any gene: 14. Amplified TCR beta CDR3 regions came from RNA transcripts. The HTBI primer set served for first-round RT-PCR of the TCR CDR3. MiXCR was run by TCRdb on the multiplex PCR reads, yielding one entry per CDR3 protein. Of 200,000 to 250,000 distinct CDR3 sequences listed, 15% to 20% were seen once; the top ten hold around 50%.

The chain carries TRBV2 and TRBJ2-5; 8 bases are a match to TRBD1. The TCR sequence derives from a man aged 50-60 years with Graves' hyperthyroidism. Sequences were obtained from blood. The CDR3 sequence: CASRILPGTGSETQYF. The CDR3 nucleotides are TGTGCCAGCAGGATCCTTCCCGGGACAGGCTCGGAGACCCAGTACTTC.